Listed below are T cell receptor beta chains from one sample, sequenced in a study of blood T cell repertoires in COVID-19. Method: immunoSEQ multiplex PCR; TCRdb's copy keeps in-frame clones and lacks some. The sample lists 400,000 or so clones; 90% were seen once. The specimen sequenced was PBMCs or T cells enriched from blood (not recorded which). The receptors here all came from a man aged 18 to 29 who had recovered from COVID-19. Both conserved end residues are part of each CDR3. The D gene is left open where the match is weak. Expanded clones are given a class, and other clones once, few, many or no size at all.

D gene: .
J gene: TRBJ1-2
clone size: .
V gene: TRBV12-3/TRBV12-4
CDR3 DNA: TGTGCCAGCAGCCAACGGACAGGCTACACCTTC
CDR3 protein: CASSQRTGYTF

D gene: .
J gene: TRBJ2-7
clone size: .
V gene: TRBV13
CDR3 DNA: TGTGCCAGCAGCTTAGTTTTCGGGGGACCGGGCTACGAGCAGTACTTC
CDR3 protein: CASSLVFGGPGYEQYF

D gene: .
J gene: TRBJ2-5
clone size: .
V gene: TRBV6-5
CDR3 DNA: TGTGCCAGCAGCAGGGGTCGGAGTTCTCAAGAGACCCAGTACTTC
CDR3 protein: CASSRGRSSQETQYF

D gene: TRBD2
J gene: TRBJ2-2
clone size: .
V gene: TRBV3-1/TRBV3-2
CDR3 DNA: TGTGCCAGCAGCCCCTACGGGCGGGGGGGCAACACCGGGGAGCTGTTTTTT
CDR3 protein: CASSPYGRGGNTGELFF

D gene: .
J gene: TRBJ2-1
clone size: .
V gene: TRBV7-9
CDR3 DNA: TGTGCCAGCAGCTTCACGAGCTCCTACAATGAGCAGTTCTTC
CDR3 protein: CASSFTSSYNEQFF

D gene: .
J gene: TRBJ2-2
clone size: .
V gene: TRBV7-9
CDR3 DNA: TGTGCCAGCAGCCCAATCACCGGGGAGCTGTTTTTT
CDR3 protein: CASSPITGELFF

D gene: .
J gene: TRBJ2-5
clone size: .
V gene: TRBV30
CDR3 DNA: TGTGCCTGGAGGCGGCAGATCCAAGAGACCCAGTACTTC
CDR3 protein: CAWRRQIQETQYF

D gene: TRBD1
J gene: TRBJ2-7
clone size: once
V gene: TRBV4-1
CDR3 DNA: TGCGCCAGCAGCCAAGAGACAGGGATCCCCTACGAGCAGTACTTC
CDR3 protein: CASSQETGIPYEQYF

D gene: .
J gene: TRBJ1-4
clone size: .
V gene: TRBV13
CDR3 DNA: TGTGCCAGCAGCTTAGGGGGTCGGGGTAATGAAAAACTGTTTTTT
CDR3 protein: CASSLGGRGNEKLFF

D gene: .
J gene: TRBJ1-5
clone size: many
V gene: TRBV6-1
CDR3 DNA: TGTGCCAGCAGTGAAGGGACAGAAATACAGCCCCAGCATTTT
CDR3 protein: CASSEGTEIQPQHF

D gene: .
J gene: TRBJ1-1
clone size: .
V gene: TRBV12-3/TRBV12-4
CDR3 DNA: TGTGCCAGCAGTTTCCAAGGGAGGACTGAAGCTTTCTTT
CDR3 protein: CASSFQGRTEAFF

D gene: TRBD1
J gene: TRBJ1-2
clone size: .
V gene: TRBV27
CDR3 DNA: TGTGCCAGCAGTCTAACCGGGACAGGTCCCAACTATGGCTACACCTTC
CDR3 protein: CASSLTGTGPNYGYTF